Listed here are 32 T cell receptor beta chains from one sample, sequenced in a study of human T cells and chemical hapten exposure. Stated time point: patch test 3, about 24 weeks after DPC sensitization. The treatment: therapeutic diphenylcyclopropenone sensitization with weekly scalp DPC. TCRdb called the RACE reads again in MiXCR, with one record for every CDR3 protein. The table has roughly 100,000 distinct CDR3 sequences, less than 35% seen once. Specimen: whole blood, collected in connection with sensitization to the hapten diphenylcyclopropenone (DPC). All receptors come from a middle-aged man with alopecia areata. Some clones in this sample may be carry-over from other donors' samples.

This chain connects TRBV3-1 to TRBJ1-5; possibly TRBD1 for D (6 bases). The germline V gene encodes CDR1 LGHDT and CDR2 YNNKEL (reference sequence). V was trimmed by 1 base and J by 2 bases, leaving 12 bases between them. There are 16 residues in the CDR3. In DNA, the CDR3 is TGTGCCAGCAGCCAAGCATCGGGGGCAGGCAATCAGCCCCAGCATTTT. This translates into CASSQASGAGNQPQHF.

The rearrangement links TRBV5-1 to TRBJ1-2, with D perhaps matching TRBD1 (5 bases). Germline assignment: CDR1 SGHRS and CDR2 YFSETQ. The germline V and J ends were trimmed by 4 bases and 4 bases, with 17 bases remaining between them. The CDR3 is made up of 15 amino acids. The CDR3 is CASSPGLQGLYGYTF. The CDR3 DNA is TGCGCCAGCAGCCCCGGGCTCCAGGGCCTCTATGGCTACACCTTC.

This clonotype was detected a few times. CDR3 residues: CSVVAGVLYNEQFF. CDR3 bases: TGCAGCGTTGTGGCGGGAGTCCTCTACAATGAGCAGTTCTTC. The chain is built from TRBV29-1 and TRBJ2-1; TRBD2 agrees at 7 bases. Germline CDR1 is SQVTM and CDR2 is ANQGSEA. The CDR3 loop spans 14 amino acids. V was pared by 4 bases and J by 3 bases, with 6 bases of the junction left unmatched.

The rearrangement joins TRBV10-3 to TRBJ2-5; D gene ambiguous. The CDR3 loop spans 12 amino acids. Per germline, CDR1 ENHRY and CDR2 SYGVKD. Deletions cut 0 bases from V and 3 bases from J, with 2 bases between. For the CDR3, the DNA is TGTGCCATCAGTGAGTCGAAAGAGACCCAGTACTTC. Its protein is CAISESKETQYF.

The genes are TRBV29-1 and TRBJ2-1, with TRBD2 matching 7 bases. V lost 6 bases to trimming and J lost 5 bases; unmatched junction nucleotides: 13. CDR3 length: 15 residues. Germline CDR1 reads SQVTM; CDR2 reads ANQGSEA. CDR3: CSVREAGSLNNEQFF. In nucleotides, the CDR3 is TGCAGCGTCCGGGAGGCAGGGTCCCTAAACAATGAGCAGTTCTTC.

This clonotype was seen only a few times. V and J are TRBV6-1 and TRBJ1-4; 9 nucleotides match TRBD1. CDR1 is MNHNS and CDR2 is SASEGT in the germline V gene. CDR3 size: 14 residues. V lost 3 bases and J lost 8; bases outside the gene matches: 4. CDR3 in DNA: TGTGCCAGCAGTGAGAACAGGGGGCGCGAAAAACTGTTTTTT. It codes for CASSENRGREKLFF.

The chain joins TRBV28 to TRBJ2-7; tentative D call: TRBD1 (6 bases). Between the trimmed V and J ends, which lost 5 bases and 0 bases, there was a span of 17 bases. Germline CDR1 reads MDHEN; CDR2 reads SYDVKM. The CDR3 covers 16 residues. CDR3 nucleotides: TGTGCCAGCAGTCTCCCAAGGGACACCATCTCCTACGAGCAGTACTTC. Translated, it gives CASSLPRDTISYEQYF.

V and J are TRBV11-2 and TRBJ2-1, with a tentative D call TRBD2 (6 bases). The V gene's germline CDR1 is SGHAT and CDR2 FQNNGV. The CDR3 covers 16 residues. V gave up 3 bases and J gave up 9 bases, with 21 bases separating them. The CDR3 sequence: CASSFNSGQPRGEQFF. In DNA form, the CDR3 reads TGTGCCAGCAGCTTTAATAGCGGCCAACCGCGGGGTGAGCAGTTCTTC.

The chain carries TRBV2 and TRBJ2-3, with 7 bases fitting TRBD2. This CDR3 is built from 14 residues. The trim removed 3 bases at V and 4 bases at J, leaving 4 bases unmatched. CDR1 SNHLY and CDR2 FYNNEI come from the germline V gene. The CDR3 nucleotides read TGTGCCAGCAGTGAGGGGGGAGGGTCAGATACGCAGTATTTT. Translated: CASSEGGGSDTQYF.

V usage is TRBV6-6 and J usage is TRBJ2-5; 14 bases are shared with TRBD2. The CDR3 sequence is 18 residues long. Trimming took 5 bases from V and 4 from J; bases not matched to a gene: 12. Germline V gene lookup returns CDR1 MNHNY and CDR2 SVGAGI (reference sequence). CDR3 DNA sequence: TGTGCCAGCAGTCCCATTGGGACTAGCGGGAGAGGGGGAGAGACCCAGTACTTC. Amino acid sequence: CASSPIGTSGRGGETQYF.

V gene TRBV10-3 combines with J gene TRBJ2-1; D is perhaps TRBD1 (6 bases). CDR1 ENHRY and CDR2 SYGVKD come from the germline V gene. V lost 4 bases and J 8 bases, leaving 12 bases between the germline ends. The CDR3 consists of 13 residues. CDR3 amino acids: CAISGTGLDEQFF. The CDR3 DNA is TGTGCCATCAGTGGAACAGGGTTGGATGAGCAGTTCTTC.

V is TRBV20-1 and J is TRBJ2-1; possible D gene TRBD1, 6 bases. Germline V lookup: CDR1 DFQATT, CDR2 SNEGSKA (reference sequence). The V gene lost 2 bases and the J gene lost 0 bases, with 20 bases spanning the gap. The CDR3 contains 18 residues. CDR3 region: CSARPRAGTISSYNEQFF. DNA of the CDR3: TGCAGTGCTAGACCCCGCGCCGGGACAATCAGCTCCTACAATGAGCAGTTCTTC.

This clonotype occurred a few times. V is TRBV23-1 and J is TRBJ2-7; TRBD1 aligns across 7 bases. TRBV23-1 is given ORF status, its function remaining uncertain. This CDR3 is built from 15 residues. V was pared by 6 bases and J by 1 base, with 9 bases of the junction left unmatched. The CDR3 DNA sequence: TGCGCCAGCAGCCCCAGACAGGGTGGGTCCTACGAGCAGTACGTC. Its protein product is CASSPRQGGSYEQYV.

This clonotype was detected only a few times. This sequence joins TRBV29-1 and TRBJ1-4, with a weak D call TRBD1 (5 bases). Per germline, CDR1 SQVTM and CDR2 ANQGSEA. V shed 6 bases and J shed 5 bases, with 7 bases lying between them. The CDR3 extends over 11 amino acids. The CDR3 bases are TGCAGCGTGAGGGACAATGAAAAACTGTTTTTT. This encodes CSVRDNEKLFF.

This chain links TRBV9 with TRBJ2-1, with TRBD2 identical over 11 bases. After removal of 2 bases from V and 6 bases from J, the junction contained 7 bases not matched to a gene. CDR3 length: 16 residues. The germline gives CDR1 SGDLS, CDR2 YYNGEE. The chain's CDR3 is CASSVYSGRAGNEQFF. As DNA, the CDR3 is TGTGCCAGCAGCGTTTATAGCGGGAGGGCCGGCAATGAGCAGTTCTTC.

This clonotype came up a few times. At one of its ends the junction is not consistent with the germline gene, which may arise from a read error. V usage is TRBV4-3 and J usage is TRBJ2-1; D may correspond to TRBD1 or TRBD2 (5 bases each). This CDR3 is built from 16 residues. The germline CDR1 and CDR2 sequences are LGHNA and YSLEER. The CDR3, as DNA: TGTGCCAGCAGCCAAGTTTCTGGGGGATCTTACAATGAGCAGTTCTTC. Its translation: CASSQVSGGSYNEQFF.

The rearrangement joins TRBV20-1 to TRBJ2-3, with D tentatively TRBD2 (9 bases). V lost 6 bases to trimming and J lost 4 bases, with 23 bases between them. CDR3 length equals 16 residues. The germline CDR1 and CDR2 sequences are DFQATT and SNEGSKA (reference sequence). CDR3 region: CSAGGGQGGRADTQYF. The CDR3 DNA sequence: TGCAGTGCGGGGGGCGGACAGGGCGGGAGGGCAGATACGCAGTATTTT.

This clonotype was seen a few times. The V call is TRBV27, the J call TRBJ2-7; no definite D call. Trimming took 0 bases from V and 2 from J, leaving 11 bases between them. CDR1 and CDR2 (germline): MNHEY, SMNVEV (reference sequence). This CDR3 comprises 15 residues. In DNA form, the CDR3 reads TGTGCCAGCAGTTTATCGCTCGCAGGCCCCTACGAGCAGTACGTC. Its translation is CASSLSLAGPYEQYV.

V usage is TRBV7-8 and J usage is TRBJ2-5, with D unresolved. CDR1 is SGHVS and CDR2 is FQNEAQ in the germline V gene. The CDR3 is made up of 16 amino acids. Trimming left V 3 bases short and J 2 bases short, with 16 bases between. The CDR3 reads CASSFETEKLQETQYF. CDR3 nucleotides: TGTGCCAGCAGCTTTGAAACCGAAAAACTACAAGAGACCCAGTACTTC.

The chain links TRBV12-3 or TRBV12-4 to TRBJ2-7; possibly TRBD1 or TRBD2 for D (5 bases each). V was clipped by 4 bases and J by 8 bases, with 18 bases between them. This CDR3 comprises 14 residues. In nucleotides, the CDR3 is TGTGCCAGCAGTTCCGGGACCCTATCTTCCCAGCAGTACTTC. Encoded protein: CASSSGTLSSQQYF.

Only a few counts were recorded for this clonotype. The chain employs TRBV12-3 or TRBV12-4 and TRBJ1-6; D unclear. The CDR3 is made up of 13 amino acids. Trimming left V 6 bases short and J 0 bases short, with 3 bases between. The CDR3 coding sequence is TGTGCCAGCAGACTCTCCTATAATTCACCCCTCCACTTT. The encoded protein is CASRLSYNSPLHF.

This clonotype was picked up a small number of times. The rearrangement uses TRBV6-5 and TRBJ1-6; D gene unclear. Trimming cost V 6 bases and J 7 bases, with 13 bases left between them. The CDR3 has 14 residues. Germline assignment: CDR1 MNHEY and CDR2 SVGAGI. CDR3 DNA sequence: TGTGCCAGCAGCCTCAAGAGGGCGAATTCACCCCTCCACTTT. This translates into CASSLKRANSPLHF.

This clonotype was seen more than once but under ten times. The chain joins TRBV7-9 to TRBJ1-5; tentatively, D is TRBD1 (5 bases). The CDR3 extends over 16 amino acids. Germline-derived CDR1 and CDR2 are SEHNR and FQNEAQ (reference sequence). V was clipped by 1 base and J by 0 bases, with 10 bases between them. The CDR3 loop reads CASSLGRGSSNQPQHF. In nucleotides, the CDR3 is TGTGCCAGCAGCTTAGGTCGGGGGTCTAGCAATCAGCCCCAGCATTTT. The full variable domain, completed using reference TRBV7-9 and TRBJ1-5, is DTGVSQNPRHKITKRGQNVTFRCDPISEHNRLYWYRQTLGQGPEFLTYFQNEAQLEKSRLLSDRFSAERPKGSFSTLEIQRTEQGDSAMYLCASSLGRGSSNQPQHFGDGTRLSIL.

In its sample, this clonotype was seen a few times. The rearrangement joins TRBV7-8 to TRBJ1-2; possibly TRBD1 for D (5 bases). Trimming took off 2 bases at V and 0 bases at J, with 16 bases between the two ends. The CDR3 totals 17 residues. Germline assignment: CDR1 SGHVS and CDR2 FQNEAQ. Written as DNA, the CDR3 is TGTGCCAGCAGCTTAAGGGCAGGGTTAATGGCTAACTATGGCTACACCTTC. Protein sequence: CASSLRAGLMANYGYTF.

The CDR3 is CAISDPGTSVDEQFF. The CDR3 DNA reads TGTGCCATCAGTGACCCCGGGACTAGCGTCGATGAGCAGTTCTTC. This rearrangement joins TRBV10-3 to TRBJ2-1, with 10 bases matching TRBD2. This CDR3 has 15 amino acids. Germline V lookup: CDR1 ENHRY, CDR2 SYGVKD. The V gene end was trimmed by 3 bases and the J gene end by 8 bases; junction bases not matched to a gene: 7.

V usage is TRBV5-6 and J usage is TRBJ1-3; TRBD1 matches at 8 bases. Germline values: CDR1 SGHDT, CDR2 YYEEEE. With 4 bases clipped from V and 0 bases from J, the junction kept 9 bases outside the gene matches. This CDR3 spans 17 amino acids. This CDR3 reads CASSRPRGQSSGNTIYF. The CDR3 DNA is TGTGCCAGCAGCCGGCCCAGGGGGCAGTCCTCTGGAAACACCATATATTTT.

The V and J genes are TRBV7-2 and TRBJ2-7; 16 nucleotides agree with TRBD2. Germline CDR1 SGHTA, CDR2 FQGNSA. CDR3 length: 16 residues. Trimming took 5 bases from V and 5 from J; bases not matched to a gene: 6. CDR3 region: CASSPGLAGGQNEQYF. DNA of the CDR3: TGTGCCAGCAGCCCGGGACTAGCGGGAGGGCAGAACGAGCAGTACTTC. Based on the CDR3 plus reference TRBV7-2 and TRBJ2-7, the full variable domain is GAGVSQSPSNKVTEKGKDVELRCDPISGHTALYWYRQSLGQGLEFLIYFQGNSAPDKSGLPSDRFSAERTGGSVSTLTIQRTQQEDSAVYLCASSPGLAGGQNEQYFGPGTRLTVT.

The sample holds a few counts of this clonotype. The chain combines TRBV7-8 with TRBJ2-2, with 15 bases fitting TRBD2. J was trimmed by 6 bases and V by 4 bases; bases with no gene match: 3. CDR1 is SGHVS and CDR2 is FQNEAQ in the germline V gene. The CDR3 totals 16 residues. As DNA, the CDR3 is TGTGCCAGCAGCTCTGGACTAGCGGGAGGGTCCGGGGAGCTGTTTTTT. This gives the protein CASSSGLAGGSGELFF.

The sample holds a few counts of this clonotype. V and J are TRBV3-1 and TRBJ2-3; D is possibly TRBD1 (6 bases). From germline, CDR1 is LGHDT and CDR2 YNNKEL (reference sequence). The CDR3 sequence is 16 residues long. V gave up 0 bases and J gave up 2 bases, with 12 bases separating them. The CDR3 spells CASSQDLGTFTDTQYF. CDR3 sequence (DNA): TGTGCCAGCAGCCAAGATTTGGGGACATTCACAGATACGCAGTATTTT.

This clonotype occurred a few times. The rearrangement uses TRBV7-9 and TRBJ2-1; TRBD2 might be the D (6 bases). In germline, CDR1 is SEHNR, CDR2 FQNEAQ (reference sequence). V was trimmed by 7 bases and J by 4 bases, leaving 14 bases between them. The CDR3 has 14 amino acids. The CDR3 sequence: CASTRLEEYNEQFF. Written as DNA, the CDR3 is TGTGCCAGCACCCGACTAGAAGAATACAATGAGCAGTTCTTC.

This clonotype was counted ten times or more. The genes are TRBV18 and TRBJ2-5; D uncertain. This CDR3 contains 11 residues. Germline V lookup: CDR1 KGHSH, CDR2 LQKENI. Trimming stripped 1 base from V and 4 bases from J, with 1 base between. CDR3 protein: CASSPLETQYF. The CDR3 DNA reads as TGTGCCAGCTCACCACTAGAGACCCAGTACTTC.

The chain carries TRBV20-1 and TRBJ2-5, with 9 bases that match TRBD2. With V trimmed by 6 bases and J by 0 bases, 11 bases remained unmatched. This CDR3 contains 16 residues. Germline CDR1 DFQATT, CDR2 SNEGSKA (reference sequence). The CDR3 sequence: CSAPRLAATYQETQYF. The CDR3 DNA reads TGCAGTGCCCCGAGACTAGCGGCTACGTACCAAGAGACCCAGTACTTC.